Below, 13 T cell receptor beta chains from the same sample are listed, as sequenced in a study of cytomegalovirus exposure and HLA in healthy donors. Researchers ran the PCR with 60 Vbeta and 13 Jbeta primers. The assay was immunoSEQ multiplex PCR, and TCRdb's table has in-frame clones only and misses some. The table lists around 70,000 clones, around 73% of them singletons. The sequenced material came from PBMCs. These receptors originate from a girl between 10 and 17 years old in good health and CMV-seropositive.

This chain joins TRBV18 and TRBJ2-1, with 8 bases aligning to TRBD1. After removal of 6 bases from V and 6 bases from J, the junction contained 4 bases not matched to a gene. The CDR3 runs to 13 residues. The germline gives CDR1 KGHSH, CDR2 LQKENI. CDR3 protein: CASSIQGVNEQFF. The CDR3 coding sequence is TGTGCCAGCTCGATACAGGGGGTCAATGAGCAGTTCTTC.

This clone was detected a few times. The chain has TRBV6-1 and TRBJ2-7; D may be TRBD1 (5 bases). CDR3 length equals 13 residues. Trimming took 4 bases from V and 1 from J, leaving 8 bases between them. The germline gives CDR1 MNHNS, CDR2 SASEGT. The CDR3 region is CASSVDRSYEQYF. The DNA of the CDR3 is TGTGCCAGCAGTGTAGACAGATCCTACGAGCAGTACTTC.

The rearrangement links TRBV2 to TRBJ2-7, with 9 bases that match TRBD2. The germline gives CDR1 SNHLY, CDR2 FYNNEI. This CDR3 region has 15 residues. J lost 2 bases, V lost 1 base, and 3 bases had no gene match. This chain's CDR3 is CASSEGRGGTYEQYF. CDR3 bases: TGTGCCAGCAGTGAAGGGCGGGGGGGGACCTACGAGCAGTACTTC.

The J gene is TRBJ1-6, the V gene TRBV6-1; the match to TRBD1 covers 10 bases. The CDR3 consists of 13 residues. After removal of 7 bases from V and 13 bases from J, the junction contained 7 bases not matched to a gene. Germline V gene data show CDR1 as MNHNS and CDR2 as SASEGT. CDR3 sequence reads: CASTGGQGIPLHF. The CDR3 coding sequence is TGTGCCAGCACCGGGGGACAGGGGATCCCCCTCCACTTT.

This clone was picked up a small number of times. The chain carries TRBV28 and TRBJ2-7, with 7 bases lining up with TRBD2. Germline loops: CDR1 MDHEN, CDR2 SYDVKM. CDR3 size: 15 residues. With V trimmed by 6 bases and J by 3 bases, 11 bases remained unmatched. CDR3 protein: CASRPHSGHDYEQYF. The CDR3 DNA sequence: TGTGCCAGCAGACCTCATAGCGGGCACGACTACGAGCAGTACTTC.

The chain links TRBV5-4 to TRBJ2-3; TRBD2 agrees at 7 bases. J was trimmed by 6 bases and V by 0 bases; bases with no gene match: 16. This CDR3 spans 18 amino acids. Germline CDR1 and CDR2: SGHNT and YYREEE (reference sequence). CDR3 DNA: TGTGCCAGCAGCTTGGGGTTGAGGGACTACCATCTCCGGGATACGCAGTATTTT. This gives the protein CASSLGLRDYHLRDTQYF.

The V call is TRBV6-1, the J call TRBJ2-7; D ambiguous. Germline V CDR1 and CDR2: MNHNS, SASEGT. CDR3 length: 17 amino acids. The V gene lost 1 base and the J gene lost 2 bases, with 18 bases spanning the gap. CDR3 amino acids: CASSEEATYLLTYEQYF. CDR3 nucleotides: TGTGCCAGCAGTGAAGAAGCCACGTATTTACTAACCTACGAGCAGTACTTC.

This clone was picked up a small number of times. The chain recombines TRBV5-1 with TRBJ2-1, with TRBD2 matching 13 bases. Germline-derived CDR1 and CDR2 are SGHRS and YFSETQ. The CDR3 has 16 amino acids. V shed 3 bases and J 7 bases; nucleotides not matched to a gene: 7. CDR3 residues: CASSSSLAGGINEQFF. The CDR3 nucleotides read TGCGCCAGCAGCTCCTCACTAGCGGGGGGGATAAATGAGCAGTTCTTC.

The V gene is TRBV13, the J gene TRBJ1-3; D is uncertain. CDR3 length: 14 residues. Germline assignment: CDR1 PRHDT and CDR2 FYEKMQ (reference sequence). Trimming stripped 2 bases from V and 0 bases from J, with 5 bases between. CDR3 coding DNA: TGTGCCAGCAGCTTAACTGTCTCTGGAAACACCATATATTTT. This encodes CASSLTVSGNTIYF. Together with reference TRBV13 and TRBJ1-3, the CDR3 gives the full variable domain: AAGVIQSPRHLIKEKRETATLKCYPIPRHDTVYWYQQGPGQDPQFLISFYEKMQSDKGSIPDRFSAQQFSDYHSELNMSSLELGDSALYFCASSLTVSGNTIYFGEGSWLTVV.

The rearrangement links TRBV10-3 to TRBJ1-2; D is perhaps TRBD1 (5 bases). Between the trimmed V and J ends, which lost 6 bases and 3 bases, there was a span of 8 bases. The germline V gene encodes CDR1 ENHRY and CDR2 SYGVKD. This CDR3 has 12 residues. The CDR3 DNA follows: TGTGCCATCAGCGTGACAGACTATGGCTACACCTTC. Its protein is CAISVTDYGYTF.

This chain joins TRBV6-5 and TRBJ1-5; D is possibly TRBD1 (5 bases). V gave up 0 bases and J gave up 4 bases, with 7 bases separating them. The CDR3 runs 14 residues. The germline V gene encodes CDR1 MNHEY and CDR2 SVGAGI. CDR3 residues: CASSYSSGNQPQHF. In DNA form, the CDR3 reads TGTGCCAGCAGTTACTCGTCAGGGAATCAGCCCCAGCATTTT.

This chain joins TRBV5-1 and TRBJ2-3; a weak D match, TRBD2 (6 bases). The germline V gene has CDR1 SGHRS and CDR2 YFSETQ. The CDR3 totals 15 residues. The germline V and J ends were trimmed by 4 bases and 3 bases, with 15 bases remaining between them. CDR3 region: CASSHLLGGTDTQYF. Written as DNA, the CDR3 is TGCGCCAGCAGCCATCTTTTGGGGGGAACAGATACGCAGTATTTT.

V is TRBV18 and J is TRBJ2-1, with TRBD2 as a possible D gene (5 bases). The CDR3 length is 14 residues. CDR1 is KGHSH, CDR2 LQKENI, per germline. Between the trimmed V and J ends, which lost 5 bases and 4 bases, there was a span of 12 bases. The CDR3 loop reads CASSYTRMYNEQFF. For the CDR3, the DNA is TGTGCCAGCTCATATACTAGGATGTACAATGAGCAGTTCTTC.